Sequencing of this T cell receptor (beta chain) was carried out in a study of T-cell memory formation after mild COVID-19. TCRdb reanalysed the 5' RACE reads using MiXCR and keeps one entry per CDR3 protein. This table holds about 290,000 distinct CDR3 sequences, about 15% found once. This clonotype was detected ten times or more. J lost 4 bases, V lost 3 bases, and 6 bases had no gene match. This CDR3 is 14 amino acids long. CDR1 and CDR2 (germline): SGHRS, YFSETQ. The chain couples TRBV5-1 to TRBJ1-1; 7 bases are shared with TRBD1. The material sequenced was PBMCs or a T cell subset sorted from them (not recorded which). The receptor was derived from a man younger than 30 who had mild COVID-19 (a few samples of this study predate the infection). Cell type and time point are not known. The CDR3 is CASSYGTAGTEAFF. CDR3 sequence (DNA): TGCGCCAGCAGCTATGGGACAGCGGGCACTGAAGCTTTCTTT.